A single sample is the source of the 26 T cell receptor beta chains below, sequenced in a study of blood T cell repertoires in COVID-19. TCRdb's table, derived via immunoSEQ multiplex PCR, lists solely in-frame clones and lacks some. The profile shows some 160,000 clones, 70% to 90% of them singletons. Sequencing used peripheral blood. These receptors all come from a man aged 60-69 years with acute or convalescent COVID-19.

This chain uses TRBV9 with TRBJ1-1; tentatively, D is TRBD1 (5 bases). V was pared by 0 bases and J by 4 bases, with 7 bases between. Germline assignment: CDR1 SGDLS and CDR2 YYNGEE. The CDR3 runs to 13 residues. The CDR3 reads CASSVGRGTEAFF. The CDR3 DNA is TGTGCCAGCAGCGTAGGAAGGGGCACTGAAGCTTTCTTT. The complete variable domain, with remaining parts taken from reference TRBV9 and TRBJ1-1, reads DSGVTQTPKHLITATGQRVTLRCSPRSGDLSVYWYQQSLDQGLQFLIQYYNGEERAKGNILERFSAQQFPDLHSELNLSSLELGDSALYFCASSVGRGTEAFFGQGTRLTVV.

V and J are TRBV24-1 and TRBJ1-3; 8 bases are a match to TRBD1. Looked up from germline, CDR1 is KGHDR and CDR2 is SFDVKD. CDR3 length: 14 residues. The junction had 7 bases not matched to a gene; V was cut back by 7 bases and J by 6 bases. The CDR3 DNA follows: TGTGCCACCAGCCAGGGGGCTAATGAAAACACCATATATTTT. It yields the protein CATSQGANENTIYF.

This clone was recorded once. The chain joins TRBV2 to TRBJ1-4; D unresolved. V dropped 7 bases and J dropped 7 bases, with 16 bases sitting between them. Per the germline V gene, CDR1 is SNHLY and CDR2 is FYNNEI. This CDR3 comprises 14 residues. The chain's CDR3 is CASIRNPGGEKLFF. CDR3 DNA sequence: TGTGCCAGCATTAGGAATCCGGGAGGTGAAAAACTGTTTTTT.

This clone was seen once. V usage is TRBV19 and J usage is TRBJ1-2, with D perhaps TRBD1 (6 bases). From germline, CDR1 is LNHDA and CDR2 SQIVND (reference sequence). The V end was cut by 5 bases, the J end by 8 bases, with 15 bases between. This CDR3 region has 13 residues. As DNA, the CDR3 is TGTGCCAGTAGTCTGCAGGGGTCGGGGGGCTACACCTTC. It translates to CASSLQGSGGYTF.

V gene TRBV7-9 combines with J gene TRBJ1-1; D remains ambiguous. Looked up from germline, CDR1 is SEHNR and CDR2 is FQNEAQ (reference sequence). V shed 3 bases and J shed 3 bases, with 5 bases lying between them. The CDR3 length is 12 residues. The DNA for the CDR3 is TGTGCCAGCAGCTTTGGCTACACTGAAGCTTTCTTT. This codes for CASSFGYTEAFF.

The chain employs TRBV5-4 and TRBJ1-1, with 9 bases fitting TRBD1. Germline loops: CDR1 SGHNT, CDR2 YYREEE (reference sequence). The V segment lost 4 bases and the J segment 2 bases; nucleotides outside the gene matches: 3. The CDR3 loop spans 14 amino acids. CDR3 residues: CASSKGQGNTEAFF. The CDR3 DNA reads as TGTGCCAGCAGCAAGGGACAGGGAAACACTGAAGCTTTCTTT.

This clone has just one count. The chain links TRBV18 to TRBJ2-7; a weak D match, TRBD2 (5 bases). From germline, CDR1 is KGHSH and CDR2 LQKENI. V was clipped by 5 bases and J by 1 base, with 9 bases between them. The length of the CDR3 is 13 residues. CDR3 DNA: TGTGCCAGCTCAGAGGGCCAGTCCTACGAGCAGTACTTC. It specifies CASSEGQSYEQYF.

The chain combines TRBV5-1 with TRBJ2-7; perhaps TRBD2 as D (7 bases). Trimming removed 0 bases at V and 3 bases at J, with 19 bases between. The CDR3 consists of 17 residues. Germline values: CDR1 SGHRS, CDR2 YFSETQ. In DNA, the CDR3 is TGCGCCAGCAGCTTGGAAAGCAGGGGAGGGAATCTCTACGAGCAGTACTTC. This encodes CASSLESRGGNLYEQYF.

The rearrangement links TRBV19 to TRBJ1-2; 9 nucleotides match TRBD1. In germline, CDR1 is LNHDA, CDR2 SQIVND (reference sequence). CDR3 length: 15 residues. V gave up 5 bases and J gave up 5 bases; unmatched junction bases: 9. The CDR3 nucleotides read TGTGCCAGTAGTTCACCGGGACAGGGTCGGTATGGCTACACCTTC. It encodes CASSSPGQGRYGYTF.

The CDR3 protein is CASSFVSDTQYF. The CDR3 DNA is TGCGCCAGCAGCTTCGTCTCAGATACGCAGTATTTT. V and J are TRBV5-1 and TRBJ2-3, with D unresolved. With 2 bases removed from V and 4 bases from J, the gap between germline ends came to 5 bases. Germline CDR1 SGHRS, CDR2 YFSETQ. The length of the CDR3 is 12 residues.

The CDR3, as DNA: TGTGCCAGCAGTCCAGGGCGGGAGACTGGCTACACCTTC. Protein: CASSPGRETGYTF. V usage is TRBV27 and J usage is TRBJ1-2, with a weak D call TRBD1 (5 bases). V was pared by 5 bases and J by 7 bases, with 14 bases between. Germline V CDR1 and CDR2: MNHEY, SMNVEV (reference sequence). The CDR3 has 13 amino acids.

This clone was recorded only once. This chain uses TRBV12-1 with TRBJ2-3; the table calls TRBD2, which could not be checked here. TRBV12-1 is reported as a pseudogene. CDR3 length: 17 amino acids. The DNA for the CDR3 is TGTGCCAGCAGCTTTGGGAAGGGGGGGGCCGTTCCGGATACGCAGTATTTT. Translating it yields CASSFGKGGAVPDTQYF.

This chain joins TRBV18 and TRBJ1-3; 12 nucleotides agree with TRBD1. Trimming took 6 bases from V and 7 from J; bases not matched to a gene: 7. This CDR3 is built from 15 residues. Looked up from germline, CDR1 is KGHSH and CDR2 is LQKENI. DNA for the CDR3: TGTGCCAGCTCGGCGTGGGGACAGGGGGCCAACACCATATATTTT. Translating it yields CASSAWGQGANTIYF.

The genes are TRBV2 and TRBJ1-6; possible D gene TRBD1, 5 bases. The CDR3 totals 14 residues. Germline loops: CDR1 SNHLY, CDR2 FYNNEI. Between the trimmed V and J ends, which lost 7 bases and 3 bases, there was a span of 10 bases. CDR3 bases: TGTGCCAGCATCCCCAGGGACTATAATTCACCCCTCCACTTT. It codes for CASIPRDYNSPLHF.

The chain employs TRBV7-3 and TRBJ2-2, with D uncertain. The CDR3 is 13 residues long. Germline V lookup: CDR1 SGHTA, CDR2 FQGTGA. V lost 4 bases and J lost 0, with 3 bases in between. The DNA for the CDR3 is TGTGCCAGCAGCTCCGCGAACACCGGGGAGCTGTTTTTT. Translation: CASSSANTGELFF. Full variable domain (rest looked up from reference TRBV7-3 and TRBJ2-2): GAGVSQTPSNKVTEKGKYVELRCDPISGHTALYWYRQSLGQGPEFLIYFQGTGAADDSGLPNDRFFAVRPEGSVSTLKIQRTERGDSAVYLCASSSANTGELFFGEGSRLTVL.

This clone has only one observation. The chain employs TRBV10-3 and TRBJ2-7; TRBD2 is a possible D gene (6 bases). Germline lookup yields CDR1 ENHRY and CDR2 SYGVKD. V lost 0 bases, J lost 4 bases, and 10 bases lay in between. CDR3 length: 14 residues. The DNA of the CDR3 is TGTGCCATCAGTGAGTCTGCGGGGCCTTACGAGCAGTACTTC. Protein product: CAISESAGPYEQYF.

This rearrangement joins TRBV5-1 to TRBJ1-4; D is perhaps TRBD1 (5 bases). Trimming removed 1 base at V and 6 bases at J, with 10 bases between. This CDR3 has 14 amino acids. Germline values: CDR1 SGHRS, CDR2 YFSETQ. As DNA, the CDR3 is TGCGCCAGCAGCTTGAATCAGGGCGATGAAAAACTGTTTTTT. Translation: CASSLNQGDEKLFF.

V gene TRBV4-2 combines with J gene TRBJ1-5; no clear D gene. The CDR3 has 14 amino acids. V lost 0 bases and J 5 bases, leaving 8 bases between the germline ends. CDR1 and CDR2 (germline): LGHNA, YNFKEQ. The CDR3: CASSQELSDQPQHF. Here the CDR3 DNA reads TGTGCCAGCAGCCAAGAACTATCGGATCAGCCCCAGCATTTT.

The chain recombines TRBV19 with TRBJ1-2, with D possibly matching TRBD1 (6 bases). The CDR3 consists of 13 residues. V lost 5 bases to trimming and J lost 5 bases, with 12 bases between them. Germline V gives CDR1 LNHDA, CDR2 SQIVND (reference sequence). DNA for the CDR3: TGTGCCAGTAGTCCGCAGGGGTTTTATGGCTACACCTTC. It is translated as CASSPQGFYGYTF.

The rearrangement uses TRBV15 and TRBJ1-5; 10 nucleotides align to TRBD1. Germline V gives CDR1 LNHNV, CDR2 YYDKDF (reference sequence). V gave up 1 base and J gave up 1 base; unmatched junction bases: 1. The CDR3 spans 16 residues. This CDR3 reads CATSRAGQGSNQPQHF. In DNA form, the CDR3 reads TGTGCCACCAGCAGAGCGGGACAGGGGAGCAATCAGCCCCAGCATTTT.

V and J are TRBV3-1 (or the pseudogene TRBV3-2) and TRBJ1-2; weak D call: TRBD1 (6 bases). The CDR3 loop spans 13 amino acids. Germline loops: CDR1 LGHDT, CDR2 YNNKEL (reference sequence). Trimming left V 6 bases short and J 4 bases short, with 12 bases between. The CDR3 DNA follows: TGTGCCAGCAGTCGGGACACCGGCTATGGCTACACCTTC. It specifies CASSRDTGYGYTF.

This rearrangement joins TRBV6-1 to TRBJ2-2, with TRBD1 matching 7 bases. V shed 6 bases, J shed 6 bases, and the junction held 7 bases outside the gene matches. This CDR3 region has 14 residues. Germline CDR1 reads MNHNS; CDR2 reads SASEGT. CDR3 coding DNA: TGTGCCAGCAGCGTCCAGGGGGTCGCCGGGGAGCTGTTTTTT. As protein: CASSVQGVAGELFF.

This chain joins TRBV29-1 and TRBJ1-1, with D possibly being TRBD1 (6 bases). With 6 bases removed from V and 4 bases from J, the gap between germline ends came to 9 bases. This CDR3 is built from 11 residues. Germline-derived CDR1 and CDR2 are SQVTM and ANQGSEA. The CDR3 bases are TGCAGCGTGCGGGGGGCCACTGAAGCTTTCTTT. Amino acid sequence: CSVRGATEAFF.

V is TRBV10-1 and J is TRBJ2-1; D is perhaps TRBD1 (5 bases). V was pared by 4 bases and J by 4 bases, with 11 bases between. Germline loops: CDR1 WNHNN, CDR2 SYGVQD (reference sequence). This CDR3 spans 14 amino acids. The CDR3 reads CASSGMGPYNEQFF. The CDR3 DNA is TGCGCCAGCAGTGGGATGGGGCCGTACAATGAGCAGTTCTTC.

The genes are TRBV13 and TRBJ2-1; D gene uncertain. The CDR3 has 13 residues. Germline lookup yields CDR1 PRHDT and CDR2 FYEKMQ (reference sequence). Trimming removed 1 base at V and 7 bases at J, with 8 bases between. In DNA, the CDR3 is TGTGCCAGCAGCTTAGTTACGGGTAATGAGCAGTTCTTC. Amino acids: CASSLVTGNEQFF.

The rearrangement uses TRBV4-1 and TRBJ2-3, with a possible D match to TRBD2 (6 bases). The V and J ends lost 0 bases and 2 bases respectively, with 12 bases between them. Germline CDR1 MGHRA, CDR2 YSYEKL. The CDR3 covers 16 residues. The CDR3 coding sequence is TGCGCCAGCAGCCAAGACCGCGGGGTGAACACAGATACGCAGTATTTT. Its translation: CASSQDRGVNTDTQYF.